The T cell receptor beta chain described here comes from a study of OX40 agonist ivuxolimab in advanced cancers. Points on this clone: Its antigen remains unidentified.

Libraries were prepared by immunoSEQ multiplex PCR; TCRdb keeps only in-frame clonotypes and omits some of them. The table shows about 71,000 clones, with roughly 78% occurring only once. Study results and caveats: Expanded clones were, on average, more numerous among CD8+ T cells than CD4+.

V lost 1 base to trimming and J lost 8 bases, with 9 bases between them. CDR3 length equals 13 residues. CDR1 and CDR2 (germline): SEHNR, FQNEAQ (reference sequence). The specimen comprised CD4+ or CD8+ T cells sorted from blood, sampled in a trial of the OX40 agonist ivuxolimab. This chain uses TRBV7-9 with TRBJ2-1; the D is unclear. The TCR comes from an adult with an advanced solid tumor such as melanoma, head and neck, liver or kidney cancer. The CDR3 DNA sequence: TGTGCCAGCAGCTTAGAGGGTCGGGATGAGCAGTTCTTC. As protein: CASSLEGRDEQFF.